Sequencing of this TCR beta chain was carried out in a study of T cell responses to AZD1222 COVID-19 vaccine. Background on the study: Second doses were pooled across both intervals (about 4 or about 12 weeks).

Libraries were prepared by immunoSEQ multiplex PCR; TCRdb keeps only in-frame clonotypes and omits some of them. The sample yields 100,000 or so clones, about 85% seen once. Comments on this clone: Its antigen is not identified.

Study-wide findings and caveats: Nearly half of unique spike-specific TCRs reportedly avoided B.1.351 and B.1.1.7 mutated regions. Researchers took repertoire samples only after the peak T cell response had come. Spike-specific TCR depth and breadth grew after two AZD1222 doses.

This CDR3 spans 17 amino acids. CDR1 and CDR2 (germline): MGHRA, YSYEKL. V shed 3 bases, J shed 1 base, and the junction held 8 bases outside the gene matches. V is TRBV4-1 and J is TRBJ2-2; TRBD1 matches at 7 bases. This clonotype originated in an adult in good health. The sequencing here drew on peripheral blood, taken on day 0 of AZD1222 vaccination. The CDR3 here is CASSHPDRELNTGELFF. The CDR3 nucleotides read TGCGCCAGCAGCCACCCCGACAGGGAACTGAACACCGGGGAGCTGTTTTTT.